These T cell receptor beta chains were read from a single sample in a study of T-cell memory formation after mild COVID-19. TCRdb re-called the 5' RACE reads with MiXCR, one entry per CDR3 protein. The sample records hundreds of thousands of distinct CDR3 sequences, roughly 22% being singletons. Material for sequencing was PBMCs or a T cell subset sorted from them (not recorded which). The source of these receptors is an adult woman who had mild COVID-19 (a few samples of this study predate the infection). Cell type and time point are not known. Both conserved end residues are part of each CDR3. The D gene is left open where the match is weak. Expanded clones are given a class, and other clones once, few, many or no size at all.

v_call	clone_size	d_call	j_call	cdr3_nt	cdr3_aa
TRBV6-2/TRBV6-3	few	-	TRBJ1-5	TGTGCCAGCAGTCCCCCAGGGGAGCGCAATCAGCCCCAGCATTTT	CASSPPGERNQPQHF
TRBV5-4	-	TRBD2	TRBJ2-3	TGTGCCAGCAGACTAGCGGGGGGGAAGGATACGCAGTATTTT	CASRLAGGKDTQYF
TRBV24-1	-	-	TRBJ2-1	TGTGCCACCAGTGATGCCACCAACAATGAGCAGTTCTTC	CATSDATNNEQFF
TRBV9	-	TRBD1	TRBJ2-5	TGTGCCAGCAGCGTAGGTGGCAGGGGGCCAGAGACCCAGTACTTC	CASSVGGRGPETQYF
TRBV4-1	-	TRBD1	TRBJ1-2	TGCGCCAGCAGCCAAGATCGGGAACAGGGGGCGGACGGCTACACCTTC	CASSQDREQGADGYTF
TRBV30	-	-	TRBJ1-1	TGTGCCTGGAATTTGAACAGTCTGATTGAATCCTTT	CAWNLNSLIESF
TRBV18	few	-	TRBJ2-3	TGTGCCAGCAGCCCGCAGGGGAGCACAGATACGCAGTATTTT	CASSPQGSTDTQYF
TRBV4-1	-	-	TRBJ2-5	TGCGCCAGCAGCTCTTGGAGGCTCCCTGAGACCCAGTACTTC	CASSSWRLPETQYF
TRBV7-6	-	-	TRBJ2-1	TGTGCCAGCAGCCCCCCAGGGGCCACCGCCTACAATGAGCAGTTCTTC	CASSPPGATAYNEQFF
TRBV5-1	-	TRBD2	TRBJ2-3	TGCGCCAGCAGCCCGGGAGGAGGAGTCCTCACAGATACGCAGTATTTT	CASSPGGGVLTDTQYF
TRBV24-1	-	TRBD1	TRBJ2-2	TGTGCCACCAGTGATCCCACGAGGGGGCCTGCCACCGGGGAGCTGTTTTTT	CATSDPTRGPATGELFF
TRBV5-1	-	TRBD1	TRBJ1-2	TGCGCCAGCGCGAGGGGGCCAAACTATGGCTACACCTTC	CASARGPNYGYTF
TRBV7-6	-	-	TRBJ2-1	TGTGCCAGCAGCTCCCGGCTAGCTGGCAATGAGCAGTTCTTC	CASSSRLAGNEQFF
TRBV5-1	-	TRBD2	TRBJ2-3	TGCGCCAGCAACCCAGGAGCGGGAGTTGTGGCAGATACGCAGTATTTT	CASNPGAGVVADTQYF
TRBV13	few	-	TRBJ2-7	TGTGCCAGCAGCTCCCCCTTGGGGTCAGGATCCTACGAGCAGTACTTC	CASSSPLGSGSYEQYF
TRBV30	few	TRBD2	TRBJ2-7	TGTGCCTGGACGCGGGGGGGGAGGTTCGACGAGCAGTACTTC	CAWTRGGRFDEQYF
TRBV5-1	many	-	TRBJ2-3	TGCGCCAGCAGGGACCAATGGGGGGGGCCGAGTTCGAATACGCAGTATTTT	CASRDQWGGPSSNTQYF
TRBV6-6	-	TRBD1	TRBJ1-2	TGTGCCAGCCGAGGACAGGGTCCGAACTATGGCTACACCTTC	CASRGQGPNYGYTF
TRBV7-3	-	-	TRBJ1-6	TGTGCCAGCAGCATAACGCGTAATTCACCCCTCCACTTT	CASSITRNSPLHF
TRBV18	few	TRBD1	TRBJ2-1	TGTGCCAGCTCACCCCTGAGGACAGGGCAAAACAATGAGCAGTTCTTC	CASSPLRTGQNNEQFF
TRBV4-2	-	TRBD2	TRBJ2-1	TGTGCCAGCAGCCAAGATAGGCGGGGGGCGTACGATGAGCAGTTCTTC	CASSQDRRGAYDEQFF
TRBV5-6	few	-	TRBJ2-3	TGTGCCAGCAGCTTGAGGCTGGAGGGCACAGATACGCAGTATTTT	CASSLRLEGTDTQYF